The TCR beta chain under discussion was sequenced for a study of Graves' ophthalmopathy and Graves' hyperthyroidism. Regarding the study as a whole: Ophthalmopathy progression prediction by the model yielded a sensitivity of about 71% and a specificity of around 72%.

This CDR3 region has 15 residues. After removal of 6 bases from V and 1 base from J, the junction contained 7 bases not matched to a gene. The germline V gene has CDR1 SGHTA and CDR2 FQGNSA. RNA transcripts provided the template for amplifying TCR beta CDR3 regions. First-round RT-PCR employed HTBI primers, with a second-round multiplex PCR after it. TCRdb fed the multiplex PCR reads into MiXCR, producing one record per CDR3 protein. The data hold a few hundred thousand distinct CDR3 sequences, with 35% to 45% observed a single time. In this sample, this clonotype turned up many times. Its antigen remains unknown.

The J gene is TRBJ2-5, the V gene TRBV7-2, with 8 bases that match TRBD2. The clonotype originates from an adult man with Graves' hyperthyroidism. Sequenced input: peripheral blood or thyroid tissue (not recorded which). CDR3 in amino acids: CASRNMAGGQETQYF. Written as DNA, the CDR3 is TGTGCCAGCAGAAACATGGCGGGGGGCCAAGAGACCCAGTACTTC.